This T cell receptor beta chain originates from a study of cytotoxic CD8 clonotypes in ibrutinib-treated CLL. TCRdb's copy holds only in-frame clones and misses some; the assay was immunoSEQ multiplex PCR. The data show 130,000 to 150,000 clones, with approximately 90% seen just once and 10% to 14% held by the top ten. Looked up from germline, CDR1 is SGDLS and CDR2 is YYNGEE. CDR3 size: 16 residues. Losses at the gene ends were 4 bases for V and 5 bases for J; bases not matched to a gene: 11. This clone has only one observation. The receptor was isolated from a human donor with chronic lymphocytic leukemia. The chain couples TRBV9 to TRBJ2-2; TRBD2 agrees at 7 bases. Material: PBMCs, obtained after 12 months of ibrutinib treatment. CDR3 DNA sequence: TGTGCCAGCAGCAACCTCGTCGGGGGGTCGACCGGGGAGCTGTTTTTT. Protein: CASSNLVGGSTGELFF. Drawing the rest from reference TRBV9 and TRBJ2-2, the complete variable domain is DSGVTQTPKHLITATGQRVTLRCSPRSGDLSVYWYQQSLDQGLQFLIQYYNGEERAKGNILERFSAQQFPDLHSELNLSSLELGDSALYFCASSNLVGGSTGELFFGEGSRLTVL.